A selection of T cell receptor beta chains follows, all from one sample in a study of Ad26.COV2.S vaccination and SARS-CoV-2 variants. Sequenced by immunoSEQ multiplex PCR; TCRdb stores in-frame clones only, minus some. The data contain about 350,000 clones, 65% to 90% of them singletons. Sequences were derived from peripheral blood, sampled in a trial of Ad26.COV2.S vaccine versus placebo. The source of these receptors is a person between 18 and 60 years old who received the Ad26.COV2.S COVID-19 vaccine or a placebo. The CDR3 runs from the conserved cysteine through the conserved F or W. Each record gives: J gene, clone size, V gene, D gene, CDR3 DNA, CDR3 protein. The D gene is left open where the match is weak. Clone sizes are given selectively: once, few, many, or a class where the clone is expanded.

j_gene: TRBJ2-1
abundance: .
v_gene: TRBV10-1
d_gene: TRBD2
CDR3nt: TGCGCCAGCAGTGAGGGGAGCGGGGGGCACCGTCGGGAGCAGTTCTTC
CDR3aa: CASSEGSGGHRREQFF

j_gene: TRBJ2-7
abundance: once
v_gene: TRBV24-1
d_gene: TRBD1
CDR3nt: TGTGCCACGGGACAGGGAGGTCCCCAGTACTTC
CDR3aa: CATGQGGPQYF

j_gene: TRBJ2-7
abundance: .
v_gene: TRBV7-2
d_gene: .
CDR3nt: TGTGCCAGCAGCTTAGCGCTTCCGGGCCACTACGAGCAGTACTTC
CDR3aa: CASSLALPGHYEQYF

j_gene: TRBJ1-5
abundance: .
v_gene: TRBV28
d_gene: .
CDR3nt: TGTGCCAGCAGTTCTGGGGCAGGGGGCAATCAGCCCCAGCATTTT
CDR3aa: CASSSGAGGNQPQHF

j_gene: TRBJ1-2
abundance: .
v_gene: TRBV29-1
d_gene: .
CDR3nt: TGCAGCGTTTCAGGAGCTAACTATGGCTACACCTTC
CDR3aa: CSVSGANYGYTF

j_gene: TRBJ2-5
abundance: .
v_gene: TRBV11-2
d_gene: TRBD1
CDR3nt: TGTGCCAGCAGCTTAGTAGGCGGGACAGGGTGGAGAGAGACCCAGTACTTC
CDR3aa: CASSLVGGTGWRETQYF

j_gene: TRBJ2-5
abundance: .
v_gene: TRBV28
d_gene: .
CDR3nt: TGTGCCAGCAGTGGGGGGGGCTGGAGTTACGAGACCCAGTACTTC
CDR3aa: CASSGGGWSYETQYF

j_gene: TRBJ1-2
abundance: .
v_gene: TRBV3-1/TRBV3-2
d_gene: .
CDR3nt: TGTGCCAGCAGCTTCAGGGGAGGGTTGGATGGCTACACCTTC
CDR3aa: CASSFRGGLDGYTF

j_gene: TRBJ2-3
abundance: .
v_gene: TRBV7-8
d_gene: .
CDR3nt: TGTGCCAGCAGCTTAGCGGGCGGGGCCCTCACAGATACGCAGTATTTT
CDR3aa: CASSLAGGALTDTQYF

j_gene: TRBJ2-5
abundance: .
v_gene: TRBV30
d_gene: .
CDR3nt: TGTGCCTGGAACCAGGGGGAGACCCAGTACTTC
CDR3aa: CAWNQGETQYF

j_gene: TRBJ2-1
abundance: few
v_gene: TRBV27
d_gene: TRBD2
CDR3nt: TGTGCCAGCAGACCGGGACTAGCGGGAAGCTCCTACAATGAGCAGTTCTTC
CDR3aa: CASRPGLAGSSYNEQFF

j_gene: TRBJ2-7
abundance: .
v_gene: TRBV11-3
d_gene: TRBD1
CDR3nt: TGTGCCAGCAGCCGCGGACAGGGAAGCTCCTACGAGCAGTACTTC
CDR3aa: CASSRGQGSSYEQYF

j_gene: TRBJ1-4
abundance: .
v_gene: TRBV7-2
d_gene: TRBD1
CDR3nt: TGTGCCAGCAGCCGGGACAGGGAGTTTAAACTGTTTTTT
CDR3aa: CASSRDREFKLFF

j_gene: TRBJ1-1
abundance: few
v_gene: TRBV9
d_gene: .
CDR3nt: TGTGCCAGCAGCGTATCCCTGAACACTGAAGCTTTCTTT
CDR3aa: CASSVSLNTEAFF

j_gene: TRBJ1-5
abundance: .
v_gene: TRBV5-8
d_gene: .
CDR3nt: TGTGCCAGCAGTTACCAGGGAAGTCAGCCCCAGCATTTT
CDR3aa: CASSYQGSQPQHF

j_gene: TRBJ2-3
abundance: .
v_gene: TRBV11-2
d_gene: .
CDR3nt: TGTGCCAGCAGCTTAGGAGGTACGCAGTATTTT
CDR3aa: CASSLGGTQYF

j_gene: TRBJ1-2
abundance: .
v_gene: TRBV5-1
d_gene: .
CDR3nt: TGCGCCAGCAGCTTGGCAGGGGCGGATGGCTACACCTTC
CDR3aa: CASSLAGADGYTF

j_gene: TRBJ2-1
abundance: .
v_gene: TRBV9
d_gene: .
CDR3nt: TGTGCCAGCAGCCCCCAGGCGATAACCCACAATGAGCAGTTCTTC
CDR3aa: CASSPQAITHNEQFF

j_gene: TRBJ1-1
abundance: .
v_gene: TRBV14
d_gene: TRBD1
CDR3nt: TGTGCCAGCAGCCGAGTACCGGGACAGGGTCGGACTGAAGCTTTCTTT
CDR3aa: CASSRVPGQGRTEAFF

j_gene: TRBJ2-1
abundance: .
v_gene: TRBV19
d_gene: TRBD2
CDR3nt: TGTGCCAGTACCCGCCGGCTAGCGGTGTACAATGAGCAGTTCTTC
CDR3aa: CASTRRLAVYNEQFF

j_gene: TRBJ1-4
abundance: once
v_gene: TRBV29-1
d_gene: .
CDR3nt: TGCAGCGCCCTAGCCGAGGGAGAAGAAAAACTGTTTTTT
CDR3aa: CSALAEGEEKLFF

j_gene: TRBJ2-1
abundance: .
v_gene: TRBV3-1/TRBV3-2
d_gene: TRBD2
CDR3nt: TGTGCCAGCAGAGAGGCTAGCGGGCGCTACAATGAGCAGTTCTTC
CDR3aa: CASREASGRYNEQFF

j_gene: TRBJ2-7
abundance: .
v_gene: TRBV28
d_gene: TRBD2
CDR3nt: TGTGCCAGCACCGGGACTAGCGGGGTCTACGAGCAGTACTTC
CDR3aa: CASTGTSGVYEQYF

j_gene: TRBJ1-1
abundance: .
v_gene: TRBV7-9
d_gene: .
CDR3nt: TGTGCCAGCAGCTTTTCCGCGAACACTGAAGCTTTCTTT
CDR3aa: CASSFSANTEAFF

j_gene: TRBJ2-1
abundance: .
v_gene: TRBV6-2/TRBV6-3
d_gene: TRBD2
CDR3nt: TGTGCCAGCAGTTACGCGGCTAGCGGGGGCCGCTCCTACAATGAGCAGTTCTTC
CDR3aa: CASSYAASGGRSYNEQFF

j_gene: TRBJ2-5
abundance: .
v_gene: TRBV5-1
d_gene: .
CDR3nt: TGCGCCAGCAGCTTAATGACACCTGCGGGGGAGACCCAGTACTTC
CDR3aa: CASSLMTPAGETQYF

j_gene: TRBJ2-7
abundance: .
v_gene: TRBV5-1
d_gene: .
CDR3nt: TGCGCCAGCAGCCCCCCCGGGAACTCCTACGAGCAGTACTTC
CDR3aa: CASSPPGNSYEQYF

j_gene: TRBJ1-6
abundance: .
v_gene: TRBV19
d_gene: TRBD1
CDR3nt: TGTGCCAGTACAGCCCACGACAGGGGTGTTAATTCACCCCTCCACTTT
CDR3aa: CASTAHDRGVNSPLHF

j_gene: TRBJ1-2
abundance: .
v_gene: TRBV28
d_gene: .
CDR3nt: TGTGCCAGCATCAATAGACATCCGGCGCGCTACACCTTC
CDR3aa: CASINRHPARYTF

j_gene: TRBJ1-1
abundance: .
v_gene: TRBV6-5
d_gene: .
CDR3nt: TGTGCCAGCAGTTACTCGGGCAGGGTTCTGAACACTGAAGCTTTCTTT
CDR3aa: CASSYSGRVLNTEAFF

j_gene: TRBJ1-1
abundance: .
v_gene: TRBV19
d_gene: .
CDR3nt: TGTGCCAGTATAGGGGGGTTGGGAAGGGCCACTGAAGCTTTCTTT
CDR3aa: CASIGGLGRATEAFF

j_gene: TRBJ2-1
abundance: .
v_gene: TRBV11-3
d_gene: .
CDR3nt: TGTGCCAGCAGCACCGGGGGCAATGAGCAGTTCTTC
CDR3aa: CASSTGGNEQFF

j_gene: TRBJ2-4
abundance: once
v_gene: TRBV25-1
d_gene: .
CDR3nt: TGTGCCAGCAGTGACTCCTTCGGAAACATTCAGTACTTC
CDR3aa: CASSDSFGNIQYF

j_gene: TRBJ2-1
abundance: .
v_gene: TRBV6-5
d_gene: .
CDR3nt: TGTGCCAGCAGTCGCCCGGACACTTACAATGAGCAGTTCTTC
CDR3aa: CASSRPDTYNEQFF

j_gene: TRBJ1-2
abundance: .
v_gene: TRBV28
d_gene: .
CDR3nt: TGTGCCAGCAGTTTATCAGGGTTTGGCTACACCTTC
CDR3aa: CASSLSGFGYTF

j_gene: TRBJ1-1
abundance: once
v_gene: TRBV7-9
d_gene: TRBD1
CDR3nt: TGTGCCAGCAGCTCCAGGGGGCTGACTGAAGCTTTCTTT
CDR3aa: CASSSRGLTEAFF

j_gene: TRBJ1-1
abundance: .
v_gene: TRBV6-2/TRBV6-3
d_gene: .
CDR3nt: TGTGCCAGCAGTACCCGGACGAACACTGAAGCTTTCTTT
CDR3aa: CASSTRTNTEAFF

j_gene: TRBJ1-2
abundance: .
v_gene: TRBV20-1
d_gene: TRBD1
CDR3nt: TGCAGTGCTAGTCTCGACAGGGGTGGCTACACCTTC
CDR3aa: CSASLDRGGYTF

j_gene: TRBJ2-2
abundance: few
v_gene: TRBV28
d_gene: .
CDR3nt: TGTGCCAGCAGCAACACAGGGCCAGGGGTCGGGGAGCTGTTTTTT
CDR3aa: CASSNTGPGVGELFF

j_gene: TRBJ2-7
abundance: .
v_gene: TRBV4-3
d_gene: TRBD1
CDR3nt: TGCGCCAGCAGCCCCGGGGGACAGGGTAGCCACGAGCAGTACTTC
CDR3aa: CASSPGGQGSHEQYF

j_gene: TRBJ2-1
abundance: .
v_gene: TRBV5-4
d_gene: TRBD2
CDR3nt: TGTGCCAGCAGCTCCGGGACTAGCAACTCCTACAATGAGCAGTTCTTC
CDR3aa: CASSSGTSNSYNEQFF